The following is a TCR beta chain sequence with its context. V lost 1 base to trimming and J lost 5 bases, with 11 bases between them. Germline loops: CDR1 SGHTA, CDR2 FQGTGA. The CDR3 has 15 residues. The entry originates in a study of blood T cell repertoires in COVID-19. About the study: There were acute and convalescent COVID-19 samples, and they came from the United States, Italy and Spain. Sample material is recorded as cDNA or gDNA derived from T cells, B-cell-depleted T cells, or PBMCs.

Generated by immunoSEQ multiplex PCR, the TCRdb table keeps only in-frame clones and is missing some. This repertoire shows around 97,000 clones, roughly nine tenths found once; its top ten account for over 15%. Sequencing was carried out using peripheral blood. The sequence was obtained from a woman aged 80 or over in a cohort sampled during active COVID-19. The chain combines TRBV7-3 with TRBJ2-2, with D maybe TRBD1 (5 bases). This CDR3 is CASSLRQGGTGELFF. The CDR3 coding sequence is TGTGCCAGCAGCTTAAGGCAGGGCGGAACCGGGGAGCTGTTTTTT.